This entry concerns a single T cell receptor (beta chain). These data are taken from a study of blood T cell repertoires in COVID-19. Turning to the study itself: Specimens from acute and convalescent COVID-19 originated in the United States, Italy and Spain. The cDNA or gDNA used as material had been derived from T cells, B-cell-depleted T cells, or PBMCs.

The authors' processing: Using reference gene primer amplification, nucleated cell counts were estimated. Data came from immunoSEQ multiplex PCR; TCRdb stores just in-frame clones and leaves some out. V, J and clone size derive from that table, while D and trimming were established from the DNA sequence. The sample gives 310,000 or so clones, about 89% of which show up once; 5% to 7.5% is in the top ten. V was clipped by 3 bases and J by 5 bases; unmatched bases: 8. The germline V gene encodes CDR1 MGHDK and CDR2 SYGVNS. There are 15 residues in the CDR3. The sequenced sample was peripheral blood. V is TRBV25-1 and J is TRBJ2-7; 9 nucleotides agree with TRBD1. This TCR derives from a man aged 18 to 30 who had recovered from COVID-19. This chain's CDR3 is CASSDLVRTGDEQYF. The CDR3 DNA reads TGTGCCAGCAGTGATCTGGTTCGGACAGGGGACGAGCAGTACTTC.